This T cell receptor beta chain is drawn from a study of Graves' ophthalmopathy and Graves' hyperthyroidism. TCR beta CDR3 amplification used RNA transcripts. Scientists carried out first-round RT-PCR using HTBI primers and then a second-round multiplex PCR. MiXCR was run by TCRdb on the multiplex PCR reads, yielding one entry per CDR3 protein. The sample includes under 200,000 distinct CDR3 sequences, roughly two fifths of them seen just once. J gave up 6 bases and V 7 bases, and 22 bases lay outside the gene matches. The germline gives CDR1 MNHEY, CDR2 SVGEGT. The length of the CDR3 is 20 residues. Clinical symptoms, serum thyroxine, TRAb, thyroid ultrasound and orbital computed tomography were relied on for diagnosis.

Sequencing was done on a sample of peripheral blood. The chain couples TRBV6-2 or TRBV6-3 to TRBJ2-7; 15 bases align to TRBD2. This receptor was identified in a middle-aged woman with Graves' ophthalmopathy. The CDR3, as DNA: TGTGCCAGCACCAAGTTCAGCCCAACGGGACTAGCGGGGGGATTCGGCGAGCAGTACTTC. This encodes CASTKFSPTGLAGGFGEQYF.